The source of this TCR beta chain is a study of shared clonotypes between healthy human individuals. Losses at the gene ends were 4 bases for V and 5 bases for J; bases not matched to a gene: 12. This CDR3 contains 16 residues. Germline V gives CDR1 SGDLS, CDR2 YYNGEE. Genomic DNA per cell subset filled all wells of several immunoSEQ plates. Measured with immunoSEQ multiplex PCR; TCRdb has only the in-frame clones, and not every one. The data show about 2.1 million clones, roughly 95% seen once. A remark on this clone: The target antigen is unknown.

Findings and caveats of the study: Though the depth was large, rarefaction showed that sorted-subset sequencing was incomplete. The study drew on few donors, limiting represented genetic and exposure-history diversity.

Naive-designated CD8 cells lacked CD45RO, were positively enriched for CCR7, and omitted terminally differentiated effector memory CD45RA+ cells. Each of the donors was a healthy adult who was HIV-negative and had not had a recent acute infection or vaccination. The source is a man younger than 35 in good health. Some clones in this sample may be carry-over from other donors' samples. This chain links TRBV9 with TRBJ2-7; 10 nucleotides match TRBD1. Sequenced sample: naive CD8+ T cells from PBMCs. Written as DNA, the CDR3 is TGTGCCAGCAGCCCTGGCCGGGACAGGGGATTGGACGAGCAGTACTTC. Amino acid sequence: CASSPGRDRGLDEQYF.